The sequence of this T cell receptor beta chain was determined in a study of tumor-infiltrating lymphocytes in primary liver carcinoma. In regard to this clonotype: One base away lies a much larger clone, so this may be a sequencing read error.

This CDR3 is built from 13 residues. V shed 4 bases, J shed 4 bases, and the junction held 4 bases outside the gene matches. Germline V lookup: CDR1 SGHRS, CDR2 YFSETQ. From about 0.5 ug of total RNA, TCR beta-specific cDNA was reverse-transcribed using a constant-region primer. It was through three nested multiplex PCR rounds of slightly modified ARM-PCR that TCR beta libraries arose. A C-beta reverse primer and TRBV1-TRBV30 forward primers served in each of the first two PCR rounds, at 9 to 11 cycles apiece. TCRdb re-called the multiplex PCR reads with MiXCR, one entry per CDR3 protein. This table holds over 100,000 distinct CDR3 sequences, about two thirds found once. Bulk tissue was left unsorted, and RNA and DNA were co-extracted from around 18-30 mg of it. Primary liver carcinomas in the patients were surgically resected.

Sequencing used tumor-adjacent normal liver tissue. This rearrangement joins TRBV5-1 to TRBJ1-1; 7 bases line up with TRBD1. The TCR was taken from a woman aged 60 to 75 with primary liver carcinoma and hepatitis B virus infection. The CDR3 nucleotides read TGCGCCAGCAGCCCTACAGGGGCCACTGAAGCTTTCTTT. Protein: CASSPTGATEAFF.